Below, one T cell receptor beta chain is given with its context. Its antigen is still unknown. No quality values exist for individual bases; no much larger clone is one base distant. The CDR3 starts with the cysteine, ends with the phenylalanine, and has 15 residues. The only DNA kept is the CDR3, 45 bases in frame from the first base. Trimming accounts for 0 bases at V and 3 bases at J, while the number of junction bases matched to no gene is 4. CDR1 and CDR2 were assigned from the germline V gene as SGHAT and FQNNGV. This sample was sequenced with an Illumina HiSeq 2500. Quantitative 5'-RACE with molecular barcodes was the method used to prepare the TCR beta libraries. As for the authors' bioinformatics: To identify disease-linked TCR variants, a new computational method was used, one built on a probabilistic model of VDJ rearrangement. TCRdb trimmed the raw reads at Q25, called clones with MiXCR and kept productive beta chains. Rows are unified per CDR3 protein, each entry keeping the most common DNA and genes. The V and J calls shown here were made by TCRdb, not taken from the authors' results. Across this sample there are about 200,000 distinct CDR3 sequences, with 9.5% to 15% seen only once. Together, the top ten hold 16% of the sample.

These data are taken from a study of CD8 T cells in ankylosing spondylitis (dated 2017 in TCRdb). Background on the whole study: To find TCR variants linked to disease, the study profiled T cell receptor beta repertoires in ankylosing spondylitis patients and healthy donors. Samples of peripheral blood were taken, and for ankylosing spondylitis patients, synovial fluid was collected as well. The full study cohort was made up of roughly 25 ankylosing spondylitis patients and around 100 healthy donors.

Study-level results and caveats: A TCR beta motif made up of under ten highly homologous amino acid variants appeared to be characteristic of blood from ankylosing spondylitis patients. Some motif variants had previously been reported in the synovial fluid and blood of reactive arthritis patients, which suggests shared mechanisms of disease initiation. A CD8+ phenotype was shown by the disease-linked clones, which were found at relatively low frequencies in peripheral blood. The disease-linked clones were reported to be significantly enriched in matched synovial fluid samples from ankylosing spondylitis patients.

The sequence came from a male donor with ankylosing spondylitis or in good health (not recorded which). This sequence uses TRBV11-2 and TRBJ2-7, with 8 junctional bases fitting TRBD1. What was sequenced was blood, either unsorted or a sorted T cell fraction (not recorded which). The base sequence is TGTGCCAGCAGCTTAGAGACAGGGGTCGTCTACGAGCAGTACTTC. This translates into CASSLETGVVYEQYF. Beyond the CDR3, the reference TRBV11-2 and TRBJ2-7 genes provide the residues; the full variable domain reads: EAGVAQSPRYKIIEKRQSVAFWCNPISGHATLYWYQQILGQGPKLLIQFQNNGVVDDSQLPKDRFSAERLKGVDSTLKIQPAKLEDSAVYLCASSLETGVVYEQYFGPGTRLTVT.